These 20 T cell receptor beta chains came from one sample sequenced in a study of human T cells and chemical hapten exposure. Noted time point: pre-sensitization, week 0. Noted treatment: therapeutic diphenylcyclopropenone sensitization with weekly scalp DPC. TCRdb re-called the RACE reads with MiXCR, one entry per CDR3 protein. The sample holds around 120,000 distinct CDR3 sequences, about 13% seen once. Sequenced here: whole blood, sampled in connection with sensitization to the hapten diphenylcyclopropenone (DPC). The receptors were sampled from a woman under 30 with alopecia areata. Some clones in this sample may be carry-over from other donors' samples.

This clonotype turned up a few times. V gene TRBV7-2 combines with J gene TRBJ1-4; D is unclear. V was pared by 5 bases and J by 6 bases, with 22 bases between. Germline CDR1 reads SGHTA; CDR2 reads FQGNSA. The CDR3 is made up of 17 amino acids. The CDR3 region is CASSLKGTRWADEKLFF. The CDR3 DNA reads TGTGCCAGCAGCCTTAAGGGTACCCGTTGGGCTGATGAAAAACTGTTTTTT.

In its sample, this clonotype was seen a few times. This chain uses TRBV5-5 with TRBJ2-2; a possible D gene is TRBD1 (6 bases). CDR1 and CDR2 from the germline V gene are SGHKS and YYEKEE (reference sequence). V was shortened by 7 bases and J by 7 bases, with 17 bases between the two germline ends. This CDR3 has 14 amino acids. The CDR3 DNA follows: TGTGCCAGCTTCTTTGGGACACTGGGCGGGGAGCTGTTTTTT. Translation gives CASFFGTLGGELFF.

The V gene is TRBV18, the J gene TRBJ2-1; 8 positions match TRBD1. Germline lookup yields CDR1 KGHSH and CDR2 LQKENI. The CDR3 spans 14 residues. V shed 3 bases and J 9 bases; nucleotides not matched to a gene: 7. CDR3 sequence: CASSPGQGLGEQFF. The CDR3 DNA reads TGTGCCAGCTCACCCGGACAGGGATTGGGTGAGCAGTTCTTC.

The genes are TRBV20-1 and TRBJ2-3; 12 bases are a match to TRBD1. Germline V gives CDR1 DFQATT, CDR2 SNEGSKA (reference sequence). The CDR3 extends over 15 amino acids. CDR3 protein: CSGKGTGGRGDTQYF. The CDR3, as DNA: TGCAGCGGGAAGGGGACAGGGGGCAGGGGAGATACGCAGTATTTT.

This chain's CDR3 is CSANRRDRGAYEQFF. CDR3 DNA: TGCAGTGCTAACCGTCGGGACAGGGGCGCTTATGAGCAGTTCTTC. The chain uses TRBV20-1 and TRBJ2-1, with 10 bases fitting TRBD1. The CDR3 totals 15 residues. The V and J ends lost 4 bases and 8 bases, in that order; junction bases with no gene match: 11. Germline assignment: CDR1 DFQATT and CDR2 SNEGSKA (reference sequence).

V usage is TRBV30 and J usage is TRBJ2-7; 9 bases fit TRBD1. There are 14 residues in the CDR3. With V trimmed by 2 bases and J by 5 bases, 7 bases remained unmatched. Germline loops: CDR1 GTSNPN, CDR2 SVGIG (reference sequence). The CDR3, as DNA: TGTGCCTGGAGTAGAGGGACAGGGAGCGACGAGCAGTACTTC. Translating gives CAWSRGTGSDEQYF.

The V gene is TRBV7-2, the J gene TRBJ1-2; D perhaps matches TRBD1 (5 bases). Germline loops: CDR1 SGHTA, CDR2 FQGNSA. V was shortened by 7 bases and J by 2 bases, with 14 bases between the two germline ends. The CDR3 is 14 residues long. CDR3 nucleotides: TGTGCCAGCAACCCTGGAGGGGACAACTATGGCTACACCTTC. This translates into CASNPGGDNYGYTF.

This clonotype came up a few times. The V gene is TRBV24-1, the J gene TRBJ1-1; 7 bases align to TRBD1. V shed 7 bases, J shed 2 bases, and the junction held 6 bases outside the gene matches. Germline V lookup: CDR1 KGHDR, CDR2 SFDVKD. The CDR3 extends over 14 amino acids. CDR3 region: CATSTGTVNTEAFF. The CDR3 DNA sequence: TGTGCCACCAGCACCGGGACAGTTAACACTGAAGCTTTCTTT.

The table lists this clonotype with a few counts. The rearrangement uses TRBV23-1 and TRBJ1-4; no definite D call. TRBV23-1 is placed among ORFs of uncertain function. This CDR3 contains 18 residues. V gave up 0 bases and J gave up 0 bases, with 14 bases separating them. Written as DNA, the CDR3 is TGCGCCAGCAGTCAATCGCAGCCCCACTTAGCAACTAATGAAAAACTGTTTTTT. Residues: CASSQSQPHLATNEKLFF.

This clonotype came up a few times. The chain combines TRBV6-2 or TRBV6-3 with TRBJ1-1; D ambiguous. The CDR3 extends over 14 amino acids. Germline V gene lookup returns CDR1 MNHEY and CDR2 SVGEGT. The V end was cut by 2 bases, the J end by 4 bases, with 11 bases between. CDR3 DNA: TGTGCCAGCAGTTACAGTCCAATTGGCACTGAAGCTTTCTTT. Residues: CASSYSPIGTEAFF.

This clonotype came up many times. The CDR3 bases are TGTGCCAGCAGCCGTAACCGGGACAGAACCTACGAGCAGTACTTC. Its protein is CASSRNRDRTYEQYF. The chain combines TRBV7-2 with TRBJ2-7, with TRBD1 matching 7 bases. The CDR3 is 15 amino acids. Trimming removed 5 bases from V and 2 bases from J; junction bases left unmatched: 9. Germline CDR1 SGHTA, CDR2 FQGNSA.

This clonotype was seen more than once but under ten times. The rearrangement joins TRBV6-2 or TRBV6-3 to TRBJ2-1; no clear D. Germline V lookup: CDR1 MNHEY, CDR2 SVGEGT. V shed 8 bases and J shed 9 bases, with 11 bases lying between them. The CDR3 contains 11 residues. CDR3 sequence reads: CASGSYGEQFF. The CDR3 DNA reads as TGTGCCAGCGGATCATACGGTGAGCAGTTCTTC.

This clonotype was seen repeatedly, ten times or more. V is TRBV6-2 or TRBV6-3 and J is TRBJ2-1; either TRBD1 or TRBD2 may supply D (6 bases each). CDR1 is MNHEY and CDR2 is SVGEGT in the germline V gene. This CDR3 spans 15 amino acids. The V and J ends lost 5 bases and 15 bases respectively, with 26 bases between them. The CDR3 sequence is CASSEWASSGAGPFF. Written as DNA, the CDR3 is TGTGCCAGCAGTGAGTGGGCCTCGTCGGGGGCAGGTCCGTTCTTC.

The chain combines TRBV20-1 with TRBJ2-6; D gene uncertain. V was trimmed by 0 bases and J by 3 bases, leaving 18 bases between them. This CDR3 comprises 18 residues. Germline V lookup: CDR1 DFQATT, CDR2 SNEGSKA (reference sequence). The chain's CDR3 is CSARDAHLGSGGANVLTF. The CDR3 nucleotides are TGCAGTGCTAGAGACGCCCACCTGGGGTCGGGTGGGGCCAACGTCCTGACTTTC.

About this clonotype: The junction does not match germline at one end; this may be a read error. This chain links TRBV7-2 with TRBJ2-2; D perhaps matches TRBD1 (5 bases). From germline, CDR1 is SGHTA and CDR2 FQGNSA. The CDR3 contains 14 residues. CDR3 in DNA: TGTGTCAGCAGCCACCAGGGTTTTACCGGGGAGCTGTTTTTT. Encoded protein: CVSSHQGFTGELFF. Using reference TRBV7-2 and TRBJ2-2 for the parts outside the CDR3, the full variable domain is GAGVSQSPSNKVTEKGKDVELRCDPISGHTALYWYRQSLGQGLEFLIYFQGNSAPDKSGLPSDRFSAERTGGSVSTLTIQRTQQEDSAVYLCVSSHQGFTGELFFGEGSRLTVL.

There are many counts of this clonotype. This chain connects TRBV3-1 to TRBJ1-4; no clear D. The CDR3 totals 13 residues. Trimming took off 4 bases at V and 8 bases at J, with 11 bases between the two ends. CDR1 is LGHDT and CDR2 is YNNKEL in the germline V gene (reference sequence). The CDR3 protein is CASSPQTREKLFF. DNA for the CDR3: TGTGCCAGCAGCCCCCAGACACGCGAAAAACTGTTTTTT. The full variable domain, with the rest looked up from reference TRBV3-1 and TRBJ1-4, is DTAVSQTPKYLVTQMGNDKSIKCEQNLGHDTMYWYKQDSKKFLKIMFSYNNKELIINETVPNRFSPKSPDKAHLNLHINSLELGDSAVYFCASSPQTREKLFFGSGTQLSVL.

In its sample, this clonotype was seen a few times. Here the CDR3 DNA reads TGCAGCGTTGGTGCGGGGGTAGTGGATACGCAGTATTTT. Its translation: CSVGAGVVDTQYF. The V gene is TRBV29-1, the J gene TRBJ2-3; TRBD2 agrees at 7 bases. V was clipped by 4 bases and J by 6 bases; unmatched bases: 7. CDR3 length: 13 residues. Germline values: CDR1 SQVTM, CDR2 ANQGSEA.

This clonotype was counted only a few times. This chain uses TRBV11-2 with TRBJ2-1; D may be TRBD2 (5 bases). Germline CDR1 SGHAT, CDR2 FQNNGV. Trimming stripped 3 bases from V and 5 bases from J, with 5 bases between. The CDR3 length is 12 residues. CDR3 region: CASSFGDNEQFF. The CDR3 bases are TGTGCCAGCAGCTTCGGGGACAATGAGCAGTTCTTC.

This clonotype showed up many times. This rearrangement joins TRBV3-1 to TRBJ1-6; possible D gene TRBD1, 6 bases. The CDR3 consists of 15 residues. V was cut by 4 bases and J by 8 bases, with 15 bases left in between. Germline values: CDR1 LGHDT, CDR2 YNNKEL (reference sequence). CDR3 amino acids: CASSPLQGKDSPLHF. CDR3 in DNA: TGTGCCAGCAGCCCCCTCCAGGGGAAGGATTCACCCCTCCACTTT.

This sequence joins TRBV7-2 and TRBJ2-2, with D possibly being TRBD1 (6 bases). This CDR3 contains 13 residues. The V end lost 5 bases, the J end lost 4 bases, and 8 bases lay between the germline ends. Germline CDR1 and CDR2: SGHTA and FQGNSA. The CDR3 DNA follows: TGTGCCAGCAGCGTACAGGGCACCGGGGAGCTGTTTTTT. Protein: CASSVQGTGELFF. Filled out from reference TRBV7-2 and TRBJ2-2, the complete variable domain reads GAGVSQSPSNKVTEKGKDVELRCDPISGHTALYWYRQSLGQGLEFLIYFQGNSAPDKSGLPSDRFSAERTGGSVSTLTIQRTQQEDSAVYLCASSVQGTGELFFGEGSRLTVL.